The 17 T cell receptor beta chains below come from one sample, sequenced in a study of shared clonotypes between healthy human individuals. CD8 cells classed as naive were CD45RO-negative and positively selected for CCR7, excluding terminally differentiated effector memory CD45RA+ cells. Clones were read by immunoSEQ multiplex PCR, and TCRdb kept only the in-frame ones, dropping some. The data hold about 2,200,000 clones, with 85% to 95% observed a single time. The sample was naive CD8+ T cells from PBMCs. The source of these receptors is a man younger than 30 in good health. Some clones in this sample may be carry-over from other donors' samples.

The V call is TRBV11-2, the J call TRBJ1-4; 7 positions agree with TRBD1. Germline-derived CDR1 and CDR2 are SGHAT and FQNNGV. The ends lost 5 bases at V and 5 bases at J; junction bases unmatched: 14. The CDR3 runs to 17 residues. The CDR3 sequence: CASSVPETDRWNEKLFF. CDR3 bases: TGTGCCAGCAGCGTACCAGAGACGGACAGGTGGAATGAAAAACTGTTTTTT.

The V and J genes are TRBV9 and TRBJ2-1; 14 bases are shared with TRBD2. The CDR3 has 16 amino acids. Looked up from germline, CDR1 is SGDLS and CDR2 is YYNGEE. The V segment lost 3 bases and the J segment 9 bases; nucleotides outside the gene matches: 8. The chain's CDR3 is CASSAPGLAGVVEQFF. The CDR3, as DNA: TGTGCCAGCAGCGCTCCGGGACTAGCGGGAGTCGTTGAGCAGTTCTTC. Filled out from reference TRBV9 and TRBJ2-1, the complete variable domain reads DSGVTQTPKHLITATGQRVTLRCSPRSGDLSVYWYQQSLDQGLQFLIQYYNGEERAKGNILERFSAQQFPDLHSELNLSSLELGDSALYFCASSAPGLAGVVEQFFGPGTRLTVL.

This clone was observed a single time. The rearrangement joins TRBV4-3 to TRBJ2-3; D is unresolved. CDR3 length equals 14 residues. Trimming took off 0 bases at V and 4 bases at J, with 8 bases between the two ends. Germline-derived CDR1 and CDR2 are LGHNA and YSLEER. In DNA, the CDR3 is TGCGCCAGCAGCCAAGATACCCCGGCAGATACGCAGTATTTT. Protein sequence: CASSQDTPADTQYF.

The chain recombines TRBV9 with TRBJ2-3, with D possibly matching TRBD1 (7 bases). This CDR3 comprises 15 residues. Germline-derived CDR1 and CDR2 are SGDLS and YYNGEE. V was trimmed by 4 bases and J by 0 bases, leaving 12 bases between them. The CDR3 here is CASSQGGASTDTQYF. The CDR3 nucleotides are TGTGCCAGCAGCCAGGGGGGTGCTAGCACAGATACGCAGTATTTT.

The chain employs TRBV4-3 and TRBJ2-5; 9 bases line up with TRBD2. The V and J ends lost 0 bases and 7 bases, in that order; junction bases with no gene match: 12. Germline values: CDR1 LGHNA, CDR2 YSLEER. The CDR3 has 17 residues. The CDR3 bases are TGCGCCAGCAGCCAAGATTGGCTAGCGGGACTCGAGTTGACCCAGTACTTC. Its translation is CASSQDWLAGLELTQYF.

The rearrangement uses TRBV30 and TRBJ1-5, with D unresolved. The V end lost 1 base, the J end lost 4 bases, and 8 bases lay between the germline ends. CDR3 length equals 13 residues. Germline lookup yields CDR1 GTSNPN and CDR2 SVGIG (reference sequence). The CDR3 loop is CAWSESGNQPQHF. The CDR3 DNA follows: TGTGCCTGGAGTGAGTCCGGGAATCAGCCCCAGCATTTT.

As concerns this clone: This sample also contains other DNA sequences that code for the same CDR3. The genes are TRBV9 and TRBJ2-3; 9 bases match TRBD2. CDR3 length equals 16 residues. V trimming: 2 bases; J trimming: 2 bases; junction bases outside the gene matches: 6. Germline V gene sequence: CDR1 SGDLS, CDR2 YYNGEE. The CDR3 coding sequence is TGTGCCAGCAGCGTCGGTCTAGCGGGGATCACAGATACGCAGTATTTT. Protein sequence: CASSVGLAGITDTQYF.

This chain connects TRBV27 to TRBJ2-6; D is possibly TRBD1 or TRBD2 (5 bases each). V lost 0 bases, J lost 4 bases, and 7 bases lay in between. The CDR3 consists of 15 residues. The germline CDR1 and CDR2 sequences are MNHEY and SMNVEV (reference sequence). CDR3 region: CASSLSGDGANVLTF. The CDR3 bases are TGTGCCAGCAGTTTATCCGGGGACGGGGCCAACGTCCTGACTTTC.

The chain couples TRBV27 to TRBJ2-7; TRBD1 matches at 9 bases. With 4 bases clipped from V and 6 bases from J, the junction kept 13 bases outside the gene matches. CDR3 length: 16 amino acids. CDR1 and CDR2 (germline): MNHEY, SMNVEV (reference sequence). This chain's CDR3 is CASSSPPGQGPGEQYF. The CDR3, as DNA: TGTGCCAGCAGTTCTCCACCGGGACAGGGCCCCGGCGAGCAGTACTTC.

Regarding this clone: Other DNA sequences within the sample encode an identical CDR3. The rearrangement joins TRBV27 to TRBJ2-1, with 7 bases aligning to TRBD1. The CDR3 is 14 residues long. V gave up 2 bases and J gave up 4 bases; unmatched junction bases: 2. In germline, CDR1 is MNHEY, CDR2 SMNVEV (reference sequence). CDR3 bases: TGTGCCAGCAGTTTAGACAGGGTTTACAATGAGCAGTTCTTC. This gives the protein CASSLDRVYNEQFF.

The genes are TRBV15 and TRBJ1-3; 8 bases are a match to TRBD1. CDR3 length: 16 amino acids. The V segment lost 2 bases and the J segment 4 bases; nucleotides outside the gene matches: 7. CDR1 and CDR2 from the germline V gene are LNHNV and YYDKDF (reference sequence). CDR3 bases: TGTGCCACCAGCAGAAGACCCCGGGACAGGGGAAACACCATATATTTT. Protein product: CATSRRPRDRGNTIYF. The complete variable domain, with remaining parts taken from reference TRBV15 and TRBJ1-3, reads DAMVIQNPRYQVTQFGKPVTLSCSQTLNHNVMYWYQQKSSQAPKLLFHYYDKDFNNEADTPDNFQSRRPNTSFCFLDIRSPGLGDTAMYLCATSRRPRDRGNTIYFGEGSWLTVV.

A note on this clone: In the same sample, other DNA sequences code for this CDR3. The chain couples TRBV19 to TRBJ2-7, with D unresolved. CDR1 LNHDA and CDR2 SQIVND come from the germline V gene (reference sequence). The CDR3 sequence is 12 residues long. CDR3 sequence reads: CASRGSPYEQYF. The CDR3 DNA reads TGTGCAAGTCGCGGCAGCCCCTACGAGCAGTACTTC.

Concerning this clone itself: The sample contains more than one DNA sequence encoding this CDR3. The gene calls are TRBV9 and TRBJ2-1; D might be TRBD1 (6 bases). Germline CDR1 SGDLS, CDR2 YYNGEE. This CDR3 region has 15 residues. V gave up 2 bases and J gave up 1 base, with 10 bases separating them. The DNA for the CDR3 is TGTGCCAGCAGCGTTGGGGACAATTCCTACAATGAGCAGTTCTTC. Translated, it gives CASSVGDNSYNEQFF.

This chain uses TRBV6-1 with TRBJ2-2; weak D call: TRBD1 (6 bases). Between the trimmed V and J ends, which lost 2 bases and 7 bases, there was a span of 11 bases. This CDR3 is built from 14 residues. In germline, CDR1 is MNHNS, CDR2 SASEGT. The CDR3 DNA reads TGTGCCAGCAGTGAATTGCAGGGGCACGGGGAGCTGTTTTTT. Its protein product is CASSELQGHGELFF.

V and J are TRBV9 and TRBJ2-3; D gene unclear. Germline V gene lookup returns CDR1 SGDLS and CDR2 YYNGEE. V was trimmed by 0 bases and J by 4 bases, leaving 12 bases between them. The CDR3 extends over 15 amino acids. Written as DNA, the CDR3 is TGTGCCAGCAGCGTAGGTGTCGCAGATTCAGATACGCAGTATTTT. Its translation: CASSVGVADSDTQYF. Together with reference TRBV9 and TRBJ2-3, the CDR3 gives the full variable domain: DSGVTQTPKHLITATGQRVTLRCSPRSGDLSVYWYQQSLDQGLQFLIQYYNGEERAKGNILERFSAQQFPDLHSELNLSSLELGDSALYFCASSVGVADSDTQYFGPGTRLTVL.

The CDR3 DNA reads TGTGCCAGCAGCCCGGGCCCAGGGAACAATCAGCCCCAGCATTTT. This gives the protein CASSPGPGNNQPQHF. The genes are TRBV2 and TRBJ1-5; D might be TRBD1 (5 bases). The length of the CDR3 is 15 residues. V was clipped by 6 bases and J by 3 bases, with 15 bases between them. CDR1 and CDR2 (germline): SNHLY, FYNNEI.

V and J are TRBV5-8 and TRBJ1-4; TRBD1 agrees at 10 bases. The CDR3 sequence is 14 residues long. V shed 5 bases and J 4 bases; nucleotides not matched to a gene: 2. Germline V gene sequence: CDR1 SGHTS, CDR2 YDEGEE. This CDR3 is CASRGTGVNEKLFF. DNA of the CDR3: TGTGCCAGCAGAGGGACAGGGGTTAATGAAAAACTGTTTTTT.